This TCR beta chain was documented in a study of cytomegalovirus exposure and HLA in healthy donors. Findings of the study overall: The listing of 150 to 200 TCR beta chains classed them as cytomegalovirus-associated. Cytomegalovirus status was reportedly diagnosed by the classifier with high specificity and sensitivity. A subsequent analysis found that TCR clusters from the first cohort also tended to co-occur in the approximately 130 validation repertoires, with less than 95% of cluster scores above 0. Confirmation was obtained in vitro that a few CMV-associated chains are specific for CMV antigens.

The CDR3 totals 14 residues. V lost 3 bases to trimming and J lost 4 bases; unmatched junction nucleotides: 2. Germline V CDR1 and CDR2: KGHSH, LQKENI. The assay was immunoSEQ multiplex PCR, and TCRdb's table has in-frame clones only and misses some. Of fewer than 85,000 clones in the sample, around nine tenths were seen once. As for this clone: The antigen is undetermined.

The genes are TRBV18 and TRBJ2-3, with 9 positions matching TRBD1. Sequencing used PBMCs. The sequence derives from a woman under 30 in good health and CMV-seropositive. CDR3 sequence (DNA): TGTGCCAGCTCACCCACAGGGGGCTCAGATACGCAGTATTTT. It specifies CASSPTGGSDTQYF.